The 20 T cell receptor beta chains below come from one sample, sequenced in a study of T cells in Graves' hyperthyroidism and ophthalmopathy (dated by TCRdb to the late 2010s). The library was built by means of multiplex PCR. The reads were generated on an Illumina HiSeq 2000. Amplification of TCR beta CDR3 regions was carried out from RNA transcripts. For the first round of RT-PCR on the TCR CDR3, the HTBI primer set was used together with the Qiagen OneStep RT-PCR kit. TCRdb reworked the public reads: Q25 trimming with fastp, MiXCR clone assembly, productive beta chains retained. Identical CDR3 proteins give one entry, which carries the most common genes and DNA. This sample has hundreds of thousands of distinct CDR3 sequences in its table, and 12% to 15% of those were observed once. 10% of the sample comes from the top ten. The specimen was blood. These receptors were collected from a woman in her late teens or twenties with Graves' hyperthyroidism.

In its sample, this clonotype was seen many times. The gene calls are TRBV20-1 and TRBJ2-7, with 12 bases aligning to TRBD1. The CDR3 loop spans 16 amino acids. The V gene end was trimmed by 6 bases and the J gene end by 5 bases; junction bases not matched to a gene: 14. Germline V lookup: CDR1 DFQATT, CDR2 SNEGSKA (reference sequence). CDR3 residues: CSAPLGGTGGRNEQYF. In DNA form, the CDR3 reads TGCAGTGCCCCTTTAGGTGGGACAGGGGGCCGCAACGAGCAGTACTTC.

There are many counts of this clonotype. The chain has TRBV5-1 and TRBJ2-3; D is uncertain. This CDR3 has 15 amino acids. Germline lookup yields CDR1 SGHRS and CDR2 YFSETQ. V lost 5 bases, J lost 3 bases, and 16 bases lay in between. CDR3 DNA: TGCGCCAGCAGTTTCGGGCGGCTGGCTACAGATACGCAGTATTTT. Encoded protein: CASSFGRLATDTQYF.

This clonotype was counted at least ten times. The CDR3: CASRDHPYEQYF. The CDR3 DNA reads TGTGCCAGCAGGGATCACCCTTACGAGCAGTACTTC. V and J are TRBV6-2 or TRBV6-3 and TRBJ2-7; D remains ambiguous. Per germline, CDR1 MNHEY and CDR2 SVGEGT. The CDR3 extends over 12 amino acids. V was pared by 6 bases and J by 4 bases, with 10 bases between.

This clonotype occurred a few times. The J gene is TRBJ1-4, the V gene TRBV10-3; D is unclear. The germline V gene encodes CDR1 ENHRY and CDR2 SYGVKD. Between the trimmed V and J ends, which lost 8 bases and 8 bases, there was a span of 15 bases. The CDR3 runs 13 residues. The CDR3 is CAIRQGHGEKLFF. In nucleotides, the CDR3 is TGTGCCATCCGCCAAGGGCATGGAGAAAAACTGTTTTTT.

This clonotype was seen a handful of times. This sequence joins TRBV7-2 and TRBJ2-5, with 8 positions matching TRBD2. The CDR3 has 16 residues. CDR1 is SGHTA, CDR2 FQGNSA, per germline. With V trimmed by 0 bases and J by 8 bases, 11 bases remained unmatched. The DNA of the CDR3 is TGTGCCAGCAGCTTAGCTTTAGCGGGACCCAGCGGAACCCAGTACTTC. This translates into CASSLALAGPSGTQYF. The variable domain in full, completed from reference TRBV7-2 and TRBJ2-5, reads GAGVSQSPSNKVTEKGKDVELRCDPISGHTALYWYRQSLGQGLEFLIYFQGNSAPDKSGLPSDRFSAERTGGSVSTLTIQRTQQEDSAVYLCASSLALAGPSGTQYFGPGTRLLVL.

This clonotype showed up many times. This chain's CDR3 is CASSASGRVNEQFF. DNA of the CDR3: TGTGCCAGCAGCGCAAGCGGGAGGGTCAATGAGCAGTTCTTC. The chain uses TRBV9 and TRBJ2-1; 10 bases agree with TRBD2. The germline CDR1 and CDR2 sequences are SGDLS and YYNGEE. Unmatched junction bases numbered 3, after V lost 3 bases and J lost 6 bases. The CDR3 length is 14 residues.

With regard to this clonotype: A much larger clone differs from this one at a single base, so this may be a read error. The chain uses TRBV28 and TRBJ2-1; D ambiguous. The germline CDR1 and CDR2 sequences are MDHEN and SYDVKM. There are 17 residues in the CDR3. Here the CDR3 DNA reads TGTGCCAGCAGTTTTTGGAGTATTTTAAACTCCCACAATGAGCAGTTCTTC. It translates to CASSFWSILNSHNEQFF.

This clonotype occurred many times. An end of the junction differs from the germline gene, which may be a read error. For the CDR3, the DNA is TGTGCCAGCTCACCCGGACCAAACTACGAGCAGTACTTT. The encoded protein is CASSPGPNYEQYF. The chain combines TRBV18 with TRBJ2-7; D gene uncertain. Germline CDR1 KGHSH, CDR2 LQKENI. This CDR3 comprises 13 residues.

The chain couples TRBV29-1 to TRBJ2-7; 7 nucleotides agree with TRBD1. V dropped 4 bases and J dropped 2; count of bases not matched to a gene: 11. Germline-derived CDR1 and CDR2 are SQVTM and ANQGSEA. The CDR3 has 15 residues. CDR3 DNA sequence: TGCAGCGTTGGTGGGGGAGACAGGGTCCCCTACGAGCAGTACTTC. This codes for CSVGGGDRVPYEQYF.

This clonotype was detected a few times. The J gene is TRBJ2-2, the V gene TRBV6-4, with 7 bases fitting TRBD2. Germline loops: CDR1 MRHNA, CDR2 SNTAGT. J gave up 4 bases and V 7 bases, and 6 bases lay outside the gene matches. This CDR3 is 14 amino acids long. The CDR3 loop reads CASKRDFFTGELFF. For the CDR3, the DNA is TGTGCCAGCAAGCGGGACTTTTTCACCGGGGAGCTGTTTTTT.

This clonotype was picked up many times. CDR3 loop: CASRADQETQYF. DNA of the CDR3: TGTGCCAGCAGGGCCGACCAAGAGACCCAGTACTTC. The chain carries TRBV2 and TRBJ2-5; no definite D call. This CDR3 has 12 amino acids. The germline gives CDR1 SNHLY, CDR2 FYNNEI. V was pared by 6 bases and J by 0 bases, with 5 bases between. The variable domain in full, with the rest retrieved from reference TRBV2 and TRBJ2-5, is EPEVTQTPSHQVTQMGQEVILRCVPISNHLYFYWYRQILGQKVEFLVSFYNNEISEKSEIFDDQFSVERPDGSNFTLKIRSTKLEDSAMYFCASRADQETQYFGPGTRLLVL.

This clonotype was detected a few times. The chain employs TRBV3-1 and TRBJ1-6; D possibly corresponds to TRBD1 (6 bases). The CDR3 contains 12 residues. V was cut by 5 bases and J by 16 bases, with 15 bases left in between. Germline lookup yields CDR1 LGHDT and CDR2 YNNKEL (reference sequence). In nucleotides, the CDR3 is TGTGCCAGCAGCTCTAGGGCCCAGGGGCTCCACTTT. As protein: CASSSRAQGLHF.

This clonotype was counted many times. The rearrangement uses TRBV11-2 and TRBJ2-5, with D possibly matching TRBD1 (5 bases). The V end lost 5 bases, the J end lost 5 bases, and 18 bases lay between the germline ends. Germline CDR1 is SGHAT and CDR2 is FQNNGV. The CDR3 extends over 15 amino acids. CDR3 region: CASSVWPWKGETQYF. CDR3 in DNA: TGTGCCAGCAGCGTATGGCCCTGGAAGGGGGAGACCCAGTACTTC.

This clonotype was recorded at least ten times. The rearrangement joins TRBV3-1 to TRBJ2-1; D may be TRBD1 (6 bases). The CDR3 runs 16 residues. The V gene's germline CDR1 is LGHDT and CDR2 YNNKEL (reference sequence). With 5 bases removed from V and 7 bases from J, the gap between germline ends came to 21 bases. The CDR3 DNA is TGTGCCAGCAGCGATGGGGGCGCTTCGGTTGTGAATGAGCAGTTCTTC. Residues: CASSDGGASVVNEQFF.

This clonotype was counted a few times. The chain joins TRBV24-1 to TRBJ2-5; D is ambiguous. The CDR3 length is 15 residues. V gave up 3 bases and J gave up 1 base, with 11 bases separating them. Germline V gene data show CDR1 as KGHDR and CDR2 as SFDVKD. CDR3 coding DNA: TGTGCCACCAGTGATCCGCGCGGCACCCAAGAGACCCAGTACTTC. Translating it yields CATSDPRGTQETQYF.

This clonotype has ten or more counts. J is TRBJ1-2 and V is TRBV28; TRBD1 aligns across 9 bases. CDR1 is MDHEN and CDR2 is SYDVKM in the germline V gene. This CDR3 comprises 11 residues. V was clipped by 8 bases and J by 6 bases; unmatched bases: 1. The chain's CDR3 is CASRDRDGYTF. DNA for the CDR3: TGTGCCAGCCGGGACAGGGATGGCTACACCTTC.

There are a few counts of this clonotype. V and J are TRBV13 and TRBJ2-3; D unclear. The V end was cut by 0 bases, the J end by 8 bases, with 15 bases between. This CDR3 comprises 15 residues. Germline values: CDR1 PRHDT, CDR2 FYEKMQ (reference sequence). The CDR3 nucleotides read TGTGCCAGCAGCTTAGGTGGTACGGGTACGGTTACGCAGTATTTT. Translating it yields CASSLGGTGTVTQYF. Full variable domain (rest looked up from reference TRBV13 and TRBJ2-3): AAGVIQSPRHLIKEKRETATLKCYPIPRHDTVYWYQQGPGQDPQFLISFYEKMQSDKGSIPDRFSAQQFSDYHSELNMSSLELGDSALYFCASSLGGTGTVTQYFGPGTRLTVL.

The chain carries TRBV6-5 and TRBJ2-2; D ambiguous. V was clipped by 3 bases and J by 4 bases, with 6 bases between them. The V gene's germline CDR1 is MNHEY and CDR2 SVGAGI. CDR3 length: 13 amino acids. The DNA for the CDR3 is TGTGCCAGCAGTTATATGGTCACCGGGGAGCTGTTTTTT. Translated, it gives CASSYMVTGELFF.

This clonotype has at least ten counts. V usage is TRBV12-3 or TRBV12-4 and J usage is TRBJ2-5; the D call may be TRBD1 or TRBD2 (5 bases each). Trimming removed 3 bases from V and 5 bases from J, with 16 bases in between. The CDR3 covers 15 residues. The DNA for the CDR3 is TGTGCCAGCAGTTTCTCCTGGGACCTACCGGAGACCCAGTACTTC. Translation: CASSFSWDLPETQYF.

The chain has TRBV29-1 and TRBJ2-1; D is possibly TRBD2 (6 bases). V was trimmed by 2 bases and J by 8 bases, leaving 19 bases between them. The CDR3 spans 15 residues. CDR1 and CDR2 from the germline V gene are SQVTM and ANQGSEA. CDR3 in DNA: TGCAGCGTTGAACTGGAGGAGGGCCCCATCTATGAGCAGTTCTTC. It translates to CSVELEEGPIYEQFF.